These 3 T cell receptor beta chains share one sample of origin, sequenced in a study of blood T cell repertoires in COVID-19. Using immunoSEQ multiplex PCR, the repertoire was profiled, and TCRdb retains in-frame clones only, with some absent. The sample gives about 150,000 clones, approximately 86% of which show up once; more than 5% is in the top ten. The sequenced material came from PBMCs or T cells enriched from blood (not recorded which). The receptors stem from a woman in her forties who had recovered from COVID-19.

The chain combines TRBV7-9 with TRBJ1-6; unclear D gene. The length of the CDR3 is 15 residues. The germline gives CDR1 SEHNR, CDR2 FQNEAQ (reference sequence). Trimming shortened V by 4 bases and J by 7 bases, and 14 bases separated the two germline ends. CDR3: CASSSYPNTNSPLHF. The DNA for the CDR3 is TGTGCCAGCAGCTCATACCCAAACACAAATTCACCCCTCCACTTT.

This chain links TRBV12-3 or TRBV12-4 with TRBJ1-5; maybe TRBD1 (6 bases). The CDR3 covers 13 residues. The ends were cut back, 3 bases at V and 5 bases at J, with 8 bases in the middle. The CDR3 sequence is CASSFGQYQPQHF. CDR3 DNA: TGTGCCAGCAGTTTCGGACAGTATCAGCCCCAGCATTTT.

The V gene is TRBV5-4, the J gene TRBJ1-4; 11 positions match TRBD1. From germline, CDR1 is SGHNT and CDR2 YYREEE (reference sequence). Trimming at V came to 3 bases and at J to 7 bases, leaving 2 bases not matched to a gene. This CDR3 contains 14 residues. CDR3 coding DNA: TGTGCCAGCAGCTGGGACAGGGGGAGTGAAAAACTGTTTTTT. It encodes CASSWDRGSEKLFF.